A selection of T cell receptor beta chains follows, all from one sample in a study of blood T cell repertoires in COVID-19. This table comes from immunoSEQ multiplex PCR, and its TCRdb copy is limited to in-frame clones, with some not included. The sample yields 190,000 or so clones, about nine tenths seen once. Sequencing was performed on PBMCs or T cells enriched from blood (not recorded which). The receptors were sampled from a woman younger than 45 who had recovered from COVID-19. CDR3s include the opening cysteine and the closing phenylalanine or tryptophan. D genes are given only for firm matches. Clone sizes are given selectively: once, few, many, or a class where the clone is expanded.

>.|TRBJ1-2|TRBV6-4|.|13
TGTGCCAGCAGAGCAGGGATGGGCTATGGCTACACCTTC
CASRAGMGYGYTF
>TRBD1|TRBJ1-2|TRBV18|.|17
TGTGCCAGCTCACCATCTCGACAGGGGGCTTTACGCTATGGCTACACCTTC
CASSPSRQGALRYGYTF
>.|TRBJ1-2|TRBV4-2|.|15
TGTGCCAGCAGCCCGCCCTCTGCGCGGTTGCAAGGCTACACCTTC
CASSPPSARLQGYTF
>.|TRBJ1-2|TRBV9|.|15
TGTGCCAGCAGCGTAGAGCGGGGCGCCGGCTATGGCTACACCTTC
CASSVERGAGYGYTF
>.|TRBJ1-1|TRBV9|.|15
TGTGCCAGCAGCGTAGGGGGGTCGGGGGACACTGAAGCTTTCTTT
CASSVGGSGDTEAFF
>.|TRBJ1-4|TRBV11-3|.|14
TGTGCCAGCAGCTACGGACAGATTAATGAAAAACTGTTTTTT
CASSYGQINEKLFF
>.|TRBJ1-2|TRBV6-5|.|13
TGTGCCAGCAGTCTCCCAGGGTTGCAAGGCTACACCTTC
CASSLPGLQGYTF
>TRBD1|TRBJ2-5|TRBV10-3|.|14
TGTGCCATCAGTGAGACAGGGGGCAGGGAGACCCAGTACTTC
CAISETGGRETQYF
>TRBD1|TRBJ1-1|TRBV5-1|.|15
TGCGCCAGCAGCTGGACAGGGGGCCTAGGGACTGAAGCTTTCTTT
CASSWTGGLGTEAFF
>.|TRBJ2-3|TRBV4-3|once|15
TGCGCCAGCAGCCAAGATGGTTACAACACAGATACGCAGTATTTT
CASSQDGYNTDTQYF
>.|TRBJ2-6|TRBV18|.|15
TGTGCCAGCTCACCCGGGGTCTCTGGGGCCAACGTCCTGACTTTC
CASSPGVSGANVLTF
>.|TRBJ2-3|TRBV3-1/TRBV3-2|.|15
TGTGCCAGCAGCCGCTCCATCAGCCAGGCTGGTACGCAGTATTTT
CASSRSISQAGTQYF
>TRBD2|TRBJ2-2|TRBV5-4|.|15
TGTGCCAGCAGCAGGGGACTAGCTGTTAGCGGGGAGCTGTTTTTT
CASSRGLAVSGELFF
>TRBD1|TRBJ1-4|TRBV7-2|.|17
TGTGCCAGCAGCCCGCATGACAGGGGGCGTTCTAATGAAAAACTGTTTTTT
CASSPHDRGRSNEKLFF
>.|TRBJ1-1|TRBV7-3|.|12
TGTGCCAGCAGCTTAGGAGGGACGCCAGCTTTCTTT
CASSLGGTPAFF
>.|TRBJ1-3|TRBV5-6|.|17
TGTGCCAGCAGCGTCCTATCCAGCAGGGGCTCTGGAAACACCATATATTTT
CASSVLSSRGSGNTIYF
>.|TRBJ2-4|TRBV3-1/TRBV3-2|few|17
TGTGCCAGCAGCCAAGGCCTTGAAACCCTATCCAAAAACATTCAGTACTTC
CASSQGLETLSKNIQYF
>.|TRBJ1-4|TRBV4-2|.|15
TGTGCCAGCAGCCAAGGGGTAGAGGTTAATGAAAAACTGTTTTTT
CASSQGVEVNEKLFF
>TRBD1|TRBJ1-5|TRBV2|once|15
TGTGCCAGCAGAACGGACAGGGTAAGCAATCAGCCCCAGCATTTT
CASRTDRVSNQPQHF
>.|TRBJ1-1|TRBV7-2|.|13
TGTGCCAGCAGCTTAGAGCGAGGAACTGAAGCTTTCTTT
CASSLERGTEAFF
>.|TRBJ1-1|TRBV7-7|.|14
TGTGCCAGCAGCGCGAGGGATGAAAACACTGAAGCTTTCTTT
CASSARDENTEAFF
>.|TRBJ1-5|TRBV7-8|.|13
TGTGCCAGCAGCATCTACCGTTATCAGCCCCAGCATTTT
CASSIYRYQPQHF